This passage covers 9 T cell receptor beta chains from one sample sequenced in a study of cytomegalovirus exposure and HLA in healthy donors. PCR used 60 Vbeta primers and 13 Jbeta primers. Here immunoSEQ multiplex PCR was the method, and the copy in TCRdb shows in-frame clones only, minus some. The sample contains fewer than 70,000 clones, about 80% of which appear only once. Sequencing was performed on PBMCs. Receptors were obtained from a woman between 35 and 50 years old in good health and CMV-seronegative.

The chain recombines TRBV4-1 with TRBJ2-2; 12 positions agree with TRBD2. Germline CDR1 reads MGHRA; CDR2 reads YSYEKL. With 4 bases clipped from V and 7 bases from J, the junction kept 13 bases outside the gene matches. The CDR3 runs 18 residues. CDR3 DNA sequence: TGCGCCAGCAGCCTCCGATCCTGGACTAGCGGGGAGGGCGGGGAGCTGTTTTTT. Translated: CASSLRSWTSGEGGELFF.

The V gene is TRBV7-3, the J gene TRBJ2-5; 8 bases line up with TRBD1. Germline trimming cut 2 bases from V and 2 bases from J; bases unmatched to any gene: 7. This CDR3 spans 16 amino acids. The germline V gene encodes CDR1 SGHTA and CDR2 FQGTGA. CDR3 region: CASSLGQGMDQETQYF. CDR3 nucleotide sequence: TGTGCCAGCAGCTTAGGACAGGGAATGGATCAAGAGACCCAGTACTTC.

V gene TRBV6-1 combines with J gene TRBJ2-1; 11 positions match TRBD2. V shed 7 bases, J shed 3 bases, and the junction held 5 bases outside the gene matches. The CDR3 extends over 15 amino acids. Germline CDR1 MNHNS, CDR2 SASEGT. The CDR3 here is CASIPTSGIYNEQFF. Written as DNA, the CDR3 is TGTGCCAGCATCCCGACTAGCGGGATCTACAATGAGCAGTTCTTC.

This sequence joins TRBV5-1 and TRBJ1-1; 9 positions agree with TRBD1. The CDR3 is made up of 17 amino acids. J was trimmed by 5 bases and V by 2 bases; bases with no gene match: 13. CDR1 and CDR2 (germline): SGHRS, YFSETQ. As DNA, the CDR3 is TGCGCCAGCAGCTTTGGGGACAGGGTGGGAGTAGAGACTGAAGCTTTCTTT. Translating gives CASSFGDRVGVETEAFF.

The chain recombines TRBV5-1 with TRBJ2-5; D perhaps matches TRBD2 (7 bases). Looked up from germline, CDR1 is SGHRS and CDR2 is YFSETQ. The CDR3 contains 13 residues. V shed 4 bases and J shed 5 bases, with 12 bases lying between them. The CDR3 spells CASSPGGGETQYF. CDR3 in DNA: TGCGCCAGCAGCCCGGGGGGCGGGGAGACCCAGTACTTC.

This clone was detected only a few times. The V gene is TRBV18, the J gene TRBJ1-1; 11 nucleotides agree with TRBD1. This CDR3 has 13 residues. Germline V gives CDR1 KGHSH, CDR2 LQKENI. V lost 6 bases, J lost 3 bases, and 0 bases stayed unmatched. The DNA for the CDR3 is TGTGCCAGCTCGGGACAGGGGGACACTGAAGCTTTCTTT. Residues: CASSGQGDTEAFF.

The chain has TRBV27 and TRBJ2-1; TRBD2 matches 9 bases. Germline CDR1 and CDR2: MNHEY and SMNVEV (reference sequence). The CDR3 spans 15 residues. V gave up 5 bases and J gave up 8 bases; unmatched junction bases: 10. CDR3 nucleotides: TGTGCCAGCAGTCAACGACTAGCGGAGAAGGATGAGCAGTTCTTC. This codes for CASSQRLAEKDEQFF.

The chain uses TRBV28 and TRBJ2-1, with D unclear. Trimming stripped 3 bases from V and 0 bases from J, with 6 bases between. This CDR3 comprises 14 residues. Germline V gives CDR1 MDHEN, CDR2 SYDVKM. The CDR3: CASSFLSSYNEQFF. Written as DNA, the CDR3 is TGTGCCAGCAGTTTTCTGAGCTCCTACAATGAGCAGTTCTTC.

The sample holds a few counts of this clone. This chain links TRBV4-2 with TRBJ2-3; possible D gene TRBD2, 7 bases. The ends were cut back, 5 bases at V and 6 bases at J, with 12 bases in the middle. The V gene's germline CDR1 is LGHNA and CDR2 YNFKEQ. The CDR3 is 13 residues long. CDR3: CASSFRGADTQYF. The CDR3 nucleotides are TGTGCCAGCAGCTTCCGGGGGGCGGATACGCAGTATTTT.